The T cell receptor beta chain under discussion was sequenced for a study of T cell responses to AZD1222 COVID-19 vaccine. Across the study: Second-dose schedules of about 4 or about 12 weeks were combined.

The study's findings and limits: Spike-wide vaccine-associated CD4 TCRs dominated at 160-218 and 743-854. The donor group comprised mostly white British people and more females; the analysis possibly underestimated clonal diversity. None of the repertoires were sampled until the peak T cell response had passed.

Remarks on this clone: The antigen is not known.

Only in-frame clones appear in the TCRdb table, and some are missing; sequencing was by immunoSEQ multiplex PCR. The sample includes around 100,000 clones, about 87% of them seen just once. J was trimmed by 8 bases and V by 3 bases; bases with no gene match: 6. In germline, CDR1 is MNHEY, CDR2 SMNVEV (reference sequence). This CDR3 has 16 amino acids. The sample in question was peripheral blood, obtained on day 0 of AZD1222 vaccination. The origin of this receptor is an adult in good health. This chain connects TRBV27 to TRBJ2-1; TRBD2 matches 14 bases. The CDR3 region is CASSFAGTSGSYEQFF. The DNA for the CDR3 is TGTGCCAGCAGTTTTGCCGGGACTAGCGGGAGCTATGAGCAGTTCTTC.